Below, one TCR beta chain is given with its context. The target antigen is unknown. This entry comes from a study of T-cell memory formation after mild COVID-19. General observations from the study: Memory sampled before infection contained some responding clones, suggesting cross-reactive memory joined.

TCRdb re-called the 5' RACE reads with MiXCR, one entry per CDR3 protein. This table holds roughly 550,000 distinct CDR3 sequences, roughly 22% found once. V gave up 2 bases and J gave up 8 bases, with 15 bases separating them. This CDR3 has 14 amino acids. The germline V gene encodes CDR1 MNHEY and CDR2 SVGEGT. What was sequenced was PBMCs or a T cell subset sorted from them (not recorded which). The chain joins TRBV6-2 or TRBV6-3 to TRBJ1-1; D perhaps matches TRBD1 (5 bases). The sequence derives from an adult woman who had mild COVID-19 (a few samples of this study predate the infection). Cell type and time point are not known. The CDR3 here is CASSYLPRGTEAFF. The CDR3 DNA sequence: TGTGCCAGCAGTTACCTTCCGAGAGGGACCGAAGCTTTCTTT.